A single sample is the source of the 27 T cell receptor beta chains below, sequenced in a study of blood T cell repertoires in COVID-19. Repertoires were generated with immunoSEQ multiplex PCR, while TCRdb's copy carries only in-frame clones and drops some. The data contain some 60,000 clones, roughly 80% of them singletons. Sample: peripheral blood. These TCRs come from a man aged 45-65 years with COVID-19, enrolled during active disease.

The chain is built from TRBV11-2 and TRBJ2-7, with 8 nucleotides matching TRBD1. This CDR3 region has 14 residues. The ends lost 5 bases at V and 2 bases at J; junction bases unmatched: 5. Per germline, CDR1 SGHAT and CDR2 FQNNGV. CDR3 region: CASSRDRQAYEQYF. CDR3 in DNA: TGTGCCAGCAGCCGGGACAGGCAAGCCTACGAGCAGTACTTC.

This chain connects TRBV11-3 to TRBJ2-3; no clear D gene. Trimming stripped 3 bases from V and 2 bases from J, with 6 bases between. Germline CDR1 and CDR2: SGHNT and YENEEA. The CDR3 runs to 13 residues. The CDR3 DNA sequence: TGTGCCAGCAGCTTGCGGTTCACAGATACGCAGTATTTT. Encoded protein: CASSLRFTDTQYF.

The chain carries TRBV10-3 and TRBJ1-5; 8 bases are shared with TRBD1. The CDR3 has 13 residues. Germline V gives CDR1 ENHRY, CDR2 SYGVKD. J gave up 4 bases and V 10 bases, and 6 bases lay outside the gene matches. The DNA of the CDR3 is TGTGCCACAGGACAGGGAACAAATCAGCCCCAGCATTTT. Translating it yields CATGQGTNQPQHF.

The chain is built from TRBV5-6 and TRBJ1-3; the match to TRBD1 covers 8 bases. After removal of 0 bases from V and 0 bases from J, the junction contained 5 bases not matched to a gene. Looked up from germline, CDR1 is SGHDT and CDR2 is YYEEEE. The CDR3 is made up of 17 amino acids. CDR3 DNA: TGTGCCAGCAGCTTGGGACAGGGGATAAGCTCTGGAAACACCATATATTTT. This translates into CASSLGQGISSGNTIYF.

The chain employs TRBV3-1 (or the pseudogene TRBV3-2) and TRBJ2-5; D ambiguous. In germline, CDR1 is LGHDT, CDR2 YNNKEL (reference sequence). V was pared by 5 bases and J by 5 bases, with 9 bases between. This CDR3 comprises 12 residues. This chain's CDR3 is CASSNPRETQYF. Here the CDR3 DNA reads TGTGCCAGCAGCAACCCACGGGAGACCCAGTACTTC.

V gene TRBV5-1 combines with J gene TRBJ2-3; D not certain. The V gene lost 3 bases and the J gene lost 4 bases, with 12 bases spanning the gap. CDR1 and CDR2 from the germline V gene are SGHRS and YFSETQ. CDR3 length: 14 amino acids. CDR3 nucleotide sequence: TGCGCCAGCAGCTCTGTAAGACTCTCAGATACGCAGTATTTT. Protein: CASSSVRLSDTQYF.

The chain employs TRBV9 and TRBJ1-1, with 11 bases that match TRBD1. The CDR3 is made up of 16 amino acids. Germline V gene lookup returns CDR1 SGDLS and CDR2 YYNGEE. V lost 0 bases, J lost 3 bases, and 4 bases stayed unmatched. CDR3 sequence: CASSVGTGGGHTEAFF. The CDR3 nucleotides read TGTGCCAGCAGCGTAGGGACAGGGGGCGGACACACTGAAGCTTTCTTT.

CDR3 protein: CASGGRSAAGGSYEQYF. CDR3 DNA: TGTGCCAGCGGGGGACGGTCCGCAGCGGGGGGTTCCTACGAGCAGTACTTC. The chain carries TRBV2 and TRBJ2-7, with TRBD2 identical over 9 bases. Germline assignment: CDR1 SNHLY and CDR2 FYNNEI. The ends lost 8 bases at V and 1 base at J; junction bases unmatched: 15. This CDR3 has 17 residues.

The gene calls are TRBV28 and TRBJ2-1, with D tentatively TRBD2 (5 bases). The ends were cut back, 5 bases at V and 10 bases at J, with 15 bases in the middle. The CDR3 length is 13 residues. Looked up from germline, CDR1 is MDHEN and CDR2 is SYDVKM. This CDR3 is CASSLPRAEEQFF. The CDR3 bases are TGTGCCAGCAGTCTACCAAGAGCGGAGGAGCAGTTCTTC. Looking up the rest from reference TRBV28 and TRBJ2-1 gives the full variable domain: DVKVTQSSRYLVKRTGEKVFLECVQDMDHENMFWYRQDPGLGLRLIYFSYDVKMKEKGDIPEGYSVSREKKERFSLILESASTNQTSMYLCASSLPRAEEQFFGPGTRLTVL.

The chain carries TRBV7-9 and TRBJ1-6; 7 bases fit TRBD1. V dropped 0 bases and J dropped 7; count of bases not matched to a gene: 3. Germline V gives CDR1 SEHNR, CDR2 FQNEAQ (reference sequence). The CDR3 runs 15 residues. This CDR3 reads CASSLATGANSPLHF. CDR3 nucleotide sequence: TGTGCCAGCAGCTTAGCAACAGGGGCAAATTCACCCCTCCACTTT.

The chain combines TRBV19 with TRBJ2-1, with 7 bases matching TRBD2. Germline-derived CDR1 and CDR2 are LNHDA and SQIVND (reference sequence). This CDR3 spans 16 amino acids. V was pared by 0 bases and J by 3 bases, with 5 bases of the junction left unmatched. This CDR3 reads CASSIEAGSLYNEQFF. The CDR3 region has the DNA TGTGCCAGTAGTATAGAAGCGGGATCCCTCTACAATGAGCAGTTCTTC.

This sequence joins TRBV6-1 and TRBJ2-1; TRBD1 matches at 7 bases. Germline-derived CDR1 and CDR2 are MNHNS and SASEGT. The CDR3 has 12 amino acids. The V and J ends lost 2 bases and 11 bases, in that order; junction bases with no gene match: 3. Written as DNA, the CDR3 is TGTGCCAGCAGTGAATTCAGGGGGAAGCAGTTCTTC. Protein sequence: CASSEFRGKQFF.

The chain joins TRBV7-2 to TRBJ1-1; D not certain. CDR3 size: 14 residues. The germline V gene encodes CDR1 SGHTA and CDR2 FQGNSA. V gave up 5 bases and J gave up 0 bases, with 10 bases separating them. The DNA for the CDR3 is TGTGCCAGCAGCCCACAGAGCTTGAACACTGAAGCTTTCTTT. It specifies CASSPQSLNTEAFF. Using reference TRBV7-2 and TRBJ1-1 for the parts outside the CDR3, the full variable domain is GAGVSQSPSNKVTEKGKDVELRCDPISGHTALYWYRQSLGQGLEFLIYFQGNSAPDKSGLPSDRFSAERTGGSVSTLTIQRTQQEDSAVYLCASSPQSLNTEAFFGQGTRLTVV.

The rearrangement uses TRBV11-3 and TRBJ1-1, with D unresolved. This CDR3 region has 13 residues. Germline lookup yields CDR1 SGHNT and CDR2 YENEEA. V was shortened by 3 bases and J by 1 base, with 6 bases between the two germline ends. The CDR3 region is CASSFRQNTEAFF. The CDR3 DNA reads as TGTGCCAGCAGCTTCAGACAGAACACTGAAGCTTTCTTT. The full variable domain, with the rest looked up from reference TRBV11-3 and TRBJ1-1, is EAGVVQSPRYKIIEKKQPVAFWCNPISGHNTLYWYLQNLGQGPELLIRYENEEAVDDSQLPKDRFSAERLKGVDSTLKIQPAELGDSAVYLCASSFRQNTEAFFGQGTRLTVV.

CDR3 coding DNA: TGTGCCATCAGACAGAACAATGAGCAGTTCTTC. This codes for CAIRQNNEQFF. The gene calls are TRBV10-3 and TRBJ2-1; no reliable D call. In germline, CDR1 is ENHRY, CDR2 SYGVKD. V lost 6 bases and J lost 5, with 5 bases in between. This CDR3 has 11 residues.

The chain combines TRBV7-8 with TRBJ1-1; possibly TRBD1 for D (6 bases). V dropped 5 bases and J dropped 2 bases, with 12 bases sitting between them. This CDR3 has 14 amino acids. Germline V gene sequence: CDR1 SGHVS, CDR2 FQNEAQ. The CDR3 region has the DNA TGTGCCAGCAGCATAAACAGGGCTAACACTGAAGCTTTCTTT. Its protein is CASSINRANTEAFF.

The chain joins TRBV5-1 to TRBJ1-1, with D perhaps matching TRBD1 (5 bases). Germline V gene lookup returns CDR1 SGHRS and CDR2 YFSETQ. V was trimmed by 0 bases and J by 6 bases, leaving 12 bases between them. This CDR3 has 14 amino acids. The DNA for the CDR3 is TGCGCCAGCAGCTTGGTACGGGGCGGGGCTGAAGCTTTCTTT. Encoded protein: CASSLVRGGAEAFF.

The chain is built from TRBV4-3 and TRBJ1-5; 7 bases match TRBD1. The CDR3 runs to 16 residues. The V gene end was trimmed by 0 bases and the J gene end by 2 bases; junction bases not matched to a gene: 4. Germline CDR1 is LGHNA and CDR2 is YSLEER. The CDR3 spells CASSQEITGGNQPQHF. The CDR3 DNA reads TGCGCCAGCAGCCAAGAAATTACAGGGGGCAATCAGCCCCAGCATTTT.

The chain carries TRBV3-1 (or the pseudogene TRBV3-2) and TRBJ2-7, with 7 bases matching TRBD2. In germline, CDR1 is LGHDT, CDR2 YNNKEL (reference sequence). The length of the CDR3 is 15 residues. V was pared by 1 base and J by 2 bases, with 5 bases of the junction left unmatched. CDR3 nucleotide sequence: TGTGCCAGCAGCCAAGTCCTGGGACTACCCTACGAGCAGTACTTC. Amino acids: CASSQVLGLPYEQYF.

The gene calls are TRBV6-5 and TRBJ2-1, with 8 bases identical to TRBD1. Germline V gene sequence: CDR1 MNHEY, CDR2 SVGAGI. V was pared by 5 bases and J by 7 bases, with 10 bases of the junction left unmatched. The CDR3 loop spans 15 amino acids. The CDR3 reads CASSTDRGSRNEQFF. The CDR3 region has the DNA TGTGCCAGCAGTACCGACAGGGGTAGTCGGAATGAGCAGTTCTTC.

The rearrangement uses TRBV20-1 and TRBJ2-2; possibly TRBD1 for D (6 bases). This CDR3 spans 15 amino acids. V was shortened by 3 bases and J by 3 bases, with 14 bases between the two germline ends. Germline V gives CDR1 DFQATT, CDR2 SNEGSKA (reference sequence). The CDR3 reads CSASLGQIYTGELFF. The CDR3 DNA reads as TGCAGTGCTAGTCTAGGACAGATCTACACCGGGGAGCTGTTTTTT.

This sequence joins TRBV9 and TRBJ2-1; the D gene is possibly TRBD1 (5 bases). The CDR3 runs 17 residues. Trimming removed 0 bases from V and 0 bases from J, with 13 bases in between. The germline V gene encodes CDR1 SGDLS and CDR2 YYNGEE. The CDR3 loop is CASSVGSGLSSYNEQFF. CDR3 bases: TGTGCCAGCAGCGTAGGATCAGGGTTGAGCTCCTACAATGAGCAGTTCTTC.

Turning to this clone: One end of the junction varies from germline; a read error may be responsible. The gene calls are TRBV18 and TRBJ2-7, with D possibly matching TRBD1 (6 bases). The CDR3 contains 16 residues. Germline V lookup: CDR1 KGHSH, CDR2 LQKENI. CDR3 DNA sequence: TGTGCCAGCTCACCCAATAGGGACACCACATACGCACGTGTAAACTTC. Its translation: CASSPNRDTTYARVNF.

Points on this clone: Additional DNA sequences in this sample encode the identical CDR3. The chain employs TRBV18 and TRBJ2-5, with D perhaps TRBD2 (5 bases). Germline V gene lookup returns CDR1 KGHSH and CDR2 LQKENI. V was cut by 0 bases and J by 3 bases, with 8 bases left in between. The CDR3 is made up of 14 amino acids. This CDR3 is CASSPPAREETQYF. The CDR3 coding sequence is TGTGCCAGCTCACCACCGGCGAGGGAAGAGACCCAGTACTTC.

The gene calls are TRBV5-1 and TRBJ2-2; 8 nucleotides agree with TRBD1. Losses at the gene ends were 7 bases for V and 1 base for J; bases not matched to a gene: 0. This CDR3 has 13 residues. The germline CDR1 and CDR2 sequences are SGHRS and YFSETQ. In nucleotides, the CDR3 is TGCGCCAGCGGACAGGGGAACACCGGGGAGCTGTTTTTT. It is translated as CASGQGNTGELFF. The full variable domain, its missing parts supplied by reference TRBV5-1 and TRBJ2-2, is KAGVTQTPRYLIKTRGQQVTLSCSPISGHRSVSWYQQTPGQGLQFLFEYFSETQRNKGNFPGRFSGRQFSNSRSEMNVSTLELGDSALYLCASGQGNTGELFFGEGSRLTVL.

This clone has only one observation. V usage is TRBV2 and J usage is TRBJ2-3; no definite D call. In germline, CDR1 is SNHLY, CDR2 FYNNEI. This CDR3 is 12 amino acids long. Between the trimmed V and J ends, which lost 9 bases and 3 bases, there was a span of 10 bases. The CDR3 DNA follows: TGTGCCAGGAGAGCTTTAACAGATACGCAGTATTTT. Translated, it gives CARRALTDTQYF.

In DNA form, the CDR3 reads TGTGCCAGCAGCAGCGGGGACAGGGTGACATATAATTCACCCCTCCACTTT. Amino acids: CASSSGDRVTYNSPLHF. The chain combines TRBV9 with TRBJ1-6, with 9 bases identical to TRBD1. J lost 4 bases, V lost 4 bases, and 9 bases had no gene match. The CDR3 runs 17 residues. Germline CDR1 reads SGDLS; CDR2 reads YYNGEE.